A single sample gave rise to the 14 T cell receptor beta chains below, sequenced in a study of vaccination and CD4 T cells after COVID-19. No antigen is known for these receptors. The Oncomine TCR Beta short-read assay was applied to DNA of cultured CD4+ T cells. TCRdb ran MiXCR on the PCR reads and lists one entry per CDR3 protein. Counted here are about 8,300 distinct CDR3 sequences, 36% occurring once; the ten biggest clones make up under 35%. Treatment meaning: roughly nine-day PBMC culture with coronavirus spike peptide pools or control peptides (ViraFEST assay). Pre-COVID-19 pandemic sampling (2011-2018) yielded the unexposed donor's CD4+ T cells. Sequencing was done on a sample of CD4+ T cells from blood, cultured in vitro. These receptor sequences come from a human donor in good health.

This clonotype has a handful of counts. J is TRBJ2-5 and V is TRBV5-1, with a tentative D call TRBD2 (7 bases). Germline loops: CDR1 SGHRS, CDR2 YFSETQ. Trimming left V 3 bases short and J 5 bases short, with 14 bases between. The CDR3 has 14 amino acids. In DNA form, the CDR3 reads TGCGCCAGCAGCTCCTCGGGGGGCGGGGAGACCCAGTACTTC. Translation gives CASSSSGGGETQYF.

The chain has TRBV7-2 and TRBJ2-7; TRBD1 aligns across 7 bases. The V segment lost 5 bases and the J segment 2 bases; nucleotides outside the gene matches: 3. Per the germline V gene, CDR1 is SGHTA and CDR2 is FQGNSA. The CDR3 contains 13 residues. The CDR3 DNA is TGTGCCAGCAGCACGGGACAGACCTACGAGCAGTACTTC. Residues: CASSTGQTYEQYF.

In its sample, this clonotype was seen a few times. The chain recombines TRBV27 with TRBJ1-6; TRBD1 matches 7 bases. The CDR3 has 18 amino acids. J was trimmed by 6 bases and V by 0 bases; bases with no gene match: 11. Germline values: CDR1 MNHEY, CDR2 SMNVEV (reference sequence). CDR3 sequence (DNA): TGTGCCAGCAGTTTATCGTTTGGAGGGGGCGCTCTTAATTCACCCCTCCACTTT. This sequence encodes CASSLSFGGGALNSPLHF.

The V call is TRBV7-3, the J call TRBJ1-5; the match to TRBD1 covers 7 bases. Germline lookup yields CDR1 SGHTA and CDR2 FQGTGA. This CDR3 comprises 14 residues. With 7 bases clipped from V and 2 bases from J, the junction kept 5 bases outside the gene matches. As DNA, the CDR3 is TGTGCCAGCACAACCGGGACAGGCAATCAGCCCCAGCATTTT. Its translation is CASTTGTGNQPQHF.

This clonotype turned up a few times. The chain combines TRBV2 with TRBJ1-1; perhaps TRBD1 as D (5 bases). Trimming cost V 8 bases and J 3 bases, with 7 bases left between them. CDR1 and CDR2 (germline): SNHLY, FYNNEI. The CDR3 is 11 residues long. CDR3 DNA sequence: TGTGCCAGCGGGGCACACACTGAAGCTTTCTTT. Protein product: CASGAHTEAFF.

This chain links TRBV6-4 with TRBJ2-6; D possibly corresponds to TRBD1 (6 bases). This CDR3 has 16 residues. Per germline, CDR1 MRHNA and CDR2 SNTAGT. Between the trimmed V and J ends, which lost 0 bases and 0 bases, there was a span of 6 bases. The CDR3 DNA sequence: TGTGCCAGCAGTGACTCAGGGGGCTCTGGGGCCAACGTCCTGACTTTC. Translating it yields CASSDSGGSGANVLTF.

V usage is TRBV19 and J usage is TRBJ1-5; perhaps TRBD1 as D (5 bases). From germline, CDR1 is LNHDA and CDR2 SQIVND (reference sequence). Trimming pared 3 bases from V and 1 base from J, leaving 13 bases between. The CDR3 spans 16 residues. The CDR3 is CASSITRQLSNQPQHF. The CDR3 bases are TGTGCCAGTAGTATCACCCGACAGTTGAGCAATCAGCCCCAGCATTTT.

In DNA, the CDR3 is TGTGCCAGCAGCCTAGGACCAAATTACTCCTACAATGAGCAGTTCTTC. Protein: CASSLGPNYSYNEQFF. V usage is TRBV14 and J usage is TRBJ2-1; D uncertain. Germline lookup yields CDR1 SGHDN and CDR2 FVKESK. The ends were cut back, 4 bases at V and 0 bases at J, with 13 bases in the middle. This CDR3 spans 16 amino acids. Using reference TRBV14 and TRBJ2-1 for the parts outside the CDR3, the full variable domain is EAGVTQFPSHSVIEKGQTVTLRCDPISGHDNLYWYRRVMGKEIKFLLHFVKESKQDESGMPNNRFLAERTGGTYSTLKVQPAELEDSGVYFCASSLGPNYSYNEQFFGPGTRLTVL.

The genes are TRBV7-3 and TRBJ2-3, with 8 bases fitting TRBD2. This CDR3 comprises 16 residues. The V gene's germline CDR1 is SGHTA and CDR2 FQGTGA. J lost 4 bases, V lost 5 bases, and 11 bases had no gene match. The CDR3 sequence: CASSKNGGASADTQYF. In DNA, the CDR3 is TGTGCCAGCAGCAAAAACGGGGGGGCCTCGGCAGATACGCAGTATTTT.

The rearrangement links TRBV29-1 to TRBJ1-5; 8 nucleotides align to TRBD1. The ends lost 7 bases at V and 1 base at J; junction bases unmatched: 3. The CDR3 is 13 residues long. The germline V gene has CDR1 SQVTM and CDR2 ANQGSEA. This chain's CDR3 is CSARQGSNQPQHF. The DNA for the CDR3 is TGCAGCGCTCGACAGGGGAGCAATCAGCCCCAGCATTTT.

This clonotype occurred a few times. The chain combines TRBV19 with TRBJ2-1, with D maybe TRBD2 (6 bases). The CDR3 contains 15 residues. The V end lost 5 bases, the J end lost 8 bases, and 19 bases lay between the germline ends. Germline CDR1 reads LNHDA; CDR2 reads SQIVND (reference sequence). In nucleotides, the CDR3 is TGTGCCAGTAGTTCTGTCGCGGGGAGGTTTGATGAGCAGTTCTTC. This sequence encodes CASSSVAGRFDEQFF.

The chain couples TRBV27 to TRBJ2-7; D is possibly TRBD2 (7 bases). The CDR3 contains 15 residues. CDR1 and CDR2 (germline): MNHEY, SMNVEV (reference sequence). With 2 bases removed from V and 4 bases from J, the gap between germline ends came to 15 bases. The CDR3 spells CASSLGGGGRYEQYF. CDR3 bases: TGTGCCAGCAGTTTAGGGGGGGGCGGTAGGTACGAGCAGTACTTC.

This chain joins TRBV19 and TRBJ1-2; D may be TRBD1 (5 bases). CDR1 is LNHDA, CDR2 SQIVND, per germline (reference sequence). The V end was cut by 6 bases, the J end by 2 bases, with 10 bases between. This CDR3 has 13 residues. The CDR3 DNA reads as TGTGCCAGTAGACAAGACAGAAACTATGGCTACACCTTC. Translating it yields CASRQDRNYGYTF.

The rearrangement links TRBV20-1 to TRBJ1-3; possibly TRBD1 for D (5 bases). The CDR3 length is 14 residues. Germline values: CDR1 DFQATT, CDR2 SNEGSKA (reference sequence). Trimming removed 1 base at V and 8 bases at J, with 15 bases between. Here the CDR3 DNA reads TGCAGTGCTAGAGGTGGGACCGGGGTGGACACCATATATTTT. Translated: CSARGGTGVDTIYF.